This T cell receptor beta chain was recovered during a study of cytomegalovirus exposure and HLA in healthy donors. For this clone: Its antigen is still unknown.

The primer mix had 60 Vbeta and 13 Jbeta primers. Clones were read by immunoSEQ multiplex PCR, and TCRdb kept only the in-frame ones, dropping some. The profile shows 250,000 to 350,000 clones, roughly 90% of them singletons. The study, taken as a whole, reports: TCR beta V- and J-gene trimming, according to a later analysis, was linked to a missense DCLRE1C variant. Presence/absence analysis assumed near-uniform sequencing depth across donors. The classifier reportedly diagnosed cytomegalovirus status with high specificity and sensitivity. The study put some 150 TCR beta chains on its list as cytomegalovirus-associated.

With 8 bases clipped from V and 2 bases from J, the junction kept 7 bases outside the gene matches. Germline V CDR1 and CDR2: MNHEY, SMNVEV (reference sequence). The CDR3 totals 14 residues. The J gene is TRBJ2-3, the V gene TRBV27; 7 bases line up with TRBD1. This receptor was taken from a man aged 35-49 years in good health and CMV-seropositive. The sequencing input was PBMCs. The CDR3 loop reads CASVGGRDTDTQYF. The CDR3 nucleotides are TGTGCCAGCGTAGGGGGCAGGGACACAGATACGCAGTATTTT.